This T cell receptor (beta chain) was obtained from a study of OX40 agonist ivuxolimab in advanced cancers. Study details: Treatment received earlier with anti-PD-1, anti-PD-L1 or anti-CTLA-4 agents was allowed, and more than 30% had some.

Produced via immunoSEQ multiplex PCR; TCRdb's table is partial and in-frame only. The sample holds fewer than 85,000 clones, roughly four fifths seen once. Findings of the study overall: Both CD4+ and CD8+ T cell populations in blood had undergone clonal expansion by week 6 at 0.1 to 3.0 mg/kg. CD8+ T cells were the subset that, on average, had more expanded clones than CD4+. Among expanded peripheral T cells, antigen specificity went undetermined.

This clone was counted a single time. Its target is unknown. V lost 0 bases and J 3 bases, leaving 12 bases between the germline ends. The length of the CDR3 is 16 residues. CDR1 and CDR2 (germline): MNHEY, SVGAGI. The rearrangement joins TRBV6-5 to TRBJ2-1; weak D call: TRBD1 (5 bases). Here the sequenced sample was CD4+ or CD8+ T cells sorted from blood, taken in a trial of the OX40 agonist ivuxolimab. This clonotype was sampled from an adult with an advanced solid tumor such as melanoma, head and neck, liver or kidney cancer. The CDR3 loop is CASSYSSQGNYNEQFF. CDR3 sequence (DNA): TGTGCCAGCAGTTACTCGTCCCAGGGAAACTACAATGAGCAGTTCTTC.